This T cell receptor beta chain was obtained from a study of Graves' ophthalmopathy and Graves' hyperthyroidism. Germline V gives CDR1 SEHNR, CDR2 FQNEAQ (reference sequence). The CDR3 is made up of 15 amino acids. The V end lost 5 bases, the J end lost 1 base, and 15 bases lay between the germline ends. RNA transcripts served as template for amplifying TCR beta CDR3 sequences. The authors performed first-round RT-PCR with HTBI primers and then a second-round multiplex PCR. TCRdb re-called the multiplex PCR reads with MiXCR, one entry per CDR3 protein. Of about 1.1 million distinct CDR3 sequences listed, roughly 35% are singletons.

The clonotype was recovered from an adult man with Graves' hyperthyroidism. Sequencing used peripheral blood or thyroid tissue (not recorded which). V usage is TRBV7-9 and J usage is TRBJ2-7; D is possibly TRBD2 (5 bases). The CDR3 loop is CASSPGVAFSYEQYF. CDR3 in DNA: TGTGCCAGCAGCCCCGGGGTAGCGTTTTCCTACGAGCAGTACTTC. Filled out from reference TRBV7-9 and TRBJ2-7, the complete variable domain reads DTGVSQNPRHKITKRGQNVTFRCDPISEHNRLYWYRQTLGQGPEFLTYFQNEAQLEKSRLLSDRFSAERPKGSFSTLEIQRTEQGDSAMYLCASSPGVAFSYEQYFGPGTRLTVT.